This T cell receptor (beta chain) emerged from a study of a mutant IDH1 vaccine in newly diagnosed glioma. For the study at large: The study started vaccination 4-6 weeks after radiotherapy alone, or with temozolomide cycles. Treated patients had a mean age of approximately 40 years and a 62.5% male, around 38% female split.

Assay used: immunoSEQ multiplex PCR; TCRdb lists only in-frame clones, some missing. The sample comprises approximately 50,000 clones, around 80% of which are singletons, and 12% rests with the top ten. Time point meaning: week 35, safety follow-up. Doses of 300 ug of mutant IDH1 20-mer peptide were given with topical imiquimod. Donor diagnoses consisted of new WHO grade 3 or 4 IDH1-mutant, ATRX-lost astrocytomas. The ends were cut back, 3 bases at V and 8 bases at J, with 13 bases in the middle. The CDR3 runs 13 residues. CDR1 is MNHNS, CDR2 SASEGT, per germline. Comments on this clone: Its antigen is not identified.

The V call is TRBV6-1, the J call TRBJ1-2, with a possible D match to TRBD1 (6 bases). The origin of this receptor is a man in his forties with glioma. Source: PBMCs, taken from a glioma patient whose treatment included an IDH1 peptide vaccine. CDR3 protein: CASSDHGGRGYTF. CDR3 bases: TGTGCCAGCAGTGATCACGGGGGCCGGGGCTACACCTTC.